This T cell receptor (beta chain) was sequenced during a study of blood T cell repertoires in COVID-19 (TCRdb year 2020). Study-level background: Samples from collaborators originated in the United States, Italy and Spain and spanned both the acute and convalescent phases of COVID-19. The prospective study material was composed of cDNA or gDNA derived from T cells, B-cell-depleted T cells, or PBMCs. The dataset comprised deeply sampled blood TCRbeta repertoires from subjects exposed to, actively infected with, or recovered from COVID-19. A freely available public database, intended as a resource for researchers studying the immune response to SARS-CoV-2, is where the repertoires were released. The samples were drawn from the first 160 participants of the ongoing ImmuneRACE study and from about 1,200 subjects provided by 6 global collaborators. A de-identified subject ID, COVID-19 status, age in years and sex were almost always included in the sample metadata. Where available, HLA class I and class II types were obtained from metadata supplied by the sample provider rather than from assay-based typing. What the authors observed across the whole study: The quantity of clinical and demographic metadata differed by source and by participant and was supplied without curation.

Each collaborating institution followed its own protocols to collect whole blood in K2EDTA tubes. For TCRbeta analysis, collaborators shipped samples as frozen whole blood, isolated PBMCs, or DNA extracted from either of those sample types. TCRbeta CDR3 regions were amplified from genomic DNA by means of the immunoSEQ Assay, a bias-controlled multiplex PCR. The original pipeline was this. The number of nucleated cells in each sample was estimated by amplification of reference gene primers within the assay. To quantify the absolute abundance of each unique TCRbeta CDR3 rearrangement, sequence reads were collapsed and filtered. For each sample, productive Simpson clonality was calculated as the square root of Simpson's diversity index across productive rearrangements. TCRdb carries this immuneACCESS record with in-frame sequences only. Its versions omit some clonotypes, under half of them owing to an unresolved V gene in the studies checked, with the rest unexplained. V, J and clone size reflect that table, while D and trimming were determined from the DNA. This sample lists approximately 80,000 clones; around 81% were detected once. The ten largest clonotypes hold around 40% of the sample.

With regard to this clone: Its antigen target is currently unknown. Base qualities were left out, and no much larger clone turns up one base away.

What was sequenced was peripheral blood. The TCR was taken from an elderly man with acute or convalescent COVID-19.

The DNA sequence is TGTGCCAGTAGTGACCGGGTCGGTGACACTGAAGCTTTCTTT. Its coded protein is CASSDRVGDTEAFF. The rearranged segments are TRBV19 and TRBJ1-1, with the D gene not clear enough to name. Including cysteine and phenylalanine, the CDR3 has 14 amino acids. The sequence is cut down to CDR3 DNA, 42 bases in frame from base 1. Based on the germline V gene (reference sequence), the CDR1 and CDR2 sequences are LNHDA and SQIVND. The V and J ends are trimmed by 5 bases and 3 bases, leaving 13 bases between them.